The rows below give T cell receptor beta chains drawn from one sample of a study of radiotherapy plus CTLA-4 blockade in lung cancer. Repertoires were generated with immunoSEQ multiplex PCR, while TCRdb's copy carries only in-frame clones and drops some. Among approximately 100,000 clones listed, approximately 85% were seen once. Material: peripheral blood, obtained from a patient treated with radiotherapy plus ipilimumab. These receptors all stem from a human donor with non-small cell lung cancer who had a partial response to radiotherapy plus ipilimumab. Each CDR3 is given without its conserved first and last residue. Only some rows state a clone size, as once, few, many or a class for expanded clones.

TRBV5-4	TRBJ1-1	-	ASSGGRVTEAF
TRBV28	TRBJ2-7	-	ASSLRWGGSYEQY
TRBV27	TRBJ2-7	-	ASYGRVTGGEQY
TRBV7-3	TRBJ1-2	-	ASSLAGGAYGYT
TRBV28	TRBJ2-5	-	ASKVWGGTQY
TRBV28	TRBJ2-3	-	ASSVLAGPRTDTQY
TRBV4-1	TRBJ2-1	-	ASSQGQRLAYNEQF
TRBV6-1	TRBJ2-7	few	ASSELSGTHYEQY
TRBV28	TRBJ2-7	few	ASSPPPTGGTYEQY
TRBV5-1	TRBJ2-2	-	ASSLAGANTGELF
TRBV4-1	TRBJ2-6	-	ASSQDRVSGANVLT
TRBV5-8	TRBJ2-5	-	ASKGQGYGETQY
TRBV6-1	TRBJ1-4	-	ASSEGSLMREKLF
TRBV7-2	TRBJ2-1	few	ASSLDTGSEQF
TRBV5-1	TRBJ1-1	-	ASSIGQNTEAF
TRBV5-6	TRBJ2-3	-	ASSLGPRADTQY
TRBV12-5	TRBJ1-1	-	ASAPGWRQTNTEAF
TRBV28	TRBJ1-3	-	ASSPLATFGNTIY
TRBV5-4	TRBJ2-3	-	ASSRGLAGTSTDTQY
TRBV5-1	TRBJ2-1	-	ASSPLVTSGDPYNEQF
TRBV29-1	TRBJ2-7	-	SVGDRVYEQY
TRBV5-8	TRBJ2-3	once	ASSLDSADTQY
TRBV5-1	TRBJ1-2	-	ASSLGFTGDYGYT
TRBV4-1	TRBJ1-2	-	ASSRDSDGFGYT
TRBV27	TRBJ2-5	once	ASSRDREETQY
TRBV13	TRBJ1-5	many	ASSFGTGGKQPQH
TRBV5-5	TRBJ2-5	-	ASTPRQGETQY
TRBV5-1	TRBJ2-1	-	ASSLPSGQINEQF